The 21 T cell receptor beta chains reported below all come from one sample, sequenced in a study of blood T cell repertoires in COVID-19 (dated by TCRdb to the early 2020s). Libraries were made using the immunoSEQ multiplex PCR assay. Here the immuneACCESS table is served through TCRdb, limited to in-frame sequences with V and J called. Missing clones are a known gap in these copies; in checked studies unresolved V genes cover under half, and the rest lacks a known reason. The table for this sample lists 100,000 to 150,000 clones; less than 90% of them were counted only once. The top ten hold roughly 1.8% of the sample. Sequencing used peripheral blood. Receptors were obtained from a man aged 65 to 79 with acute or convalescent COVID-19.

This clone has a single count. The chain links TRBV3-1 (or the pseudogene TRBV3-2) to TRBJ1-5; a possible D gene is TRBD1 (6 bases). The ends were cut back, 4 bases at V and 2 bases at J, with 12 bases in the middle. CDR1 is LGHDT and CDR2 is YNNKEL in the germline V gene (reference sequence). This CDR3 has 15 amino acids. In nucleotides, the CDR3 is TGTGCCAGCAGCCCCCAGGGGTTAGGCAATCAGCCCCAGCATTTT. This codes for CASSPQGLGNQPQHF.

The V and J genes are TRBV11-2 and TRBJ1-1; possibly TRBD1 for D (5 bases). CDR3 length: 12 amino acids. The V and J ends lost 5 bases and 2 bases respectively, with 6 bases between them. Germline lookup yields CDR1 SGHAT and CDR2 FQNNGV. CDR3 nucleotide sequence: TGTGCCAGCAGCCAGGGTAACACTGAAGCTTTCTTT. Residues: CASSQGNTEAFF.

The gene calls are TRBV14 and TRBJ1-6; no clear D. CDR3 length equals 15 residues. V was trimmed by 2 bases and J by 4 bases, leaving 9 bases between them. CDR1 is SGHDN, CDR2 FVKESK, per germline. The CDR3 region has the DNA TGTGCCAGCAGCCAACTATCGGGATATAATTCACCCCTCCACTTT. Translating gives CASSQLSGYNSPLHF. Full variable domain (outside the CDR3, taken from reference TRBV14 and TRBJ1-6): EAGVTQFPSHSVIEKGQTVTLRCDPISGHDNLYWYRRVMGKEIKFLLHFVKESKQDESGMPNNRFLAERTGGTYSTLKVQPAELEDSGVYFCASSQLSGYNSPLHFGNGTRLTVT.

The CDR3 is CASSLVRTGRHNEQFF. The CDR3 bases are TGTGCCAGCAGCTTAGTCCGGACAGGGCGGCACAATGAGCAGTTCTTC. The rearrangement joins TRBV7-9 to TRBJ2-1; 8 bases line up with TRBD1. CDR3 length: 16 residues. The germline V gene encodes CDR1 SEHNR and CDR2 FQNEAQ (reference sequence). Trimming took 1 base from V and 5 from J; bases not matched to a gene: 7. Based on the CDR3 plus reference TRBV7-9 and TRBJ2-1, the full variable domain is DTGVSQNPRHKITKRGQNVTFRCDPISEHNRLYWYRQTLGQGPEFLTYFQNEAQLEKSRLLSDRFSAERPKGSFSTLEIQRTEQGDSAMYLCASSLVRTGRHNEQFFGPGTRLTVL.

The chain links TRBV29-1 to TRBJ2-5; possible D gene TRBD1, 6 bases. Germline CDR1 SQVTM, CDR2 ANQGSEA. V was trimmed by 7 bases and J by 2 bases, leaving 8 bases between them. The CDR3 has 11 amino acids. The CDR3 region has the DNA TGCAGCGGGGGACAACAAGAGACCCAGTACTTC. This codes for CSGGQQETQYF.

The chain combines TRBV2 with TRBJ1-6, with TRBD1 matching 7 bases. The ends lost 3 bases at V and 4 bases at J; junction bases unmatched: 3. The germline CDR1 and CDR2 sequences are SNHLY and FYNNEI. The CDR3 is 15 amino acids. CDR3 in DNA: TGTGCCAGCAGTGACTCGGGACAGTATAATTCACCCCTCCACTTT. Residues: CASSDSGQYNSPLHF.

This clone was counted once. The chain has TRBV12-3 or TRBV12-4 and TRBJ2-1; no definite D call. This CDR3 is built from 12 residues. V lost 5 bases, J lost 1 base, and 3 bases lay in between. In nucleotides, the CDR3 is TGTGCCAGCAGTCGTTCCTACAATGAGCAGTTCTTC. Translated, it gives CASSRSYNEQFF.

This rearrangement joins TRBV30 to TRBJ1-2, with no clear D. Trimming stripped 1 base from V and 4 bases from J, with 16 bases between. Germline CDR1 and CDR2: GTSNPN and SVGIG (reference sequence). CDR3 size: 15 residues. In DNA, the CDR3 is TGTGCCTGGAGTGCCTCCAGCGGGAACACCTATGGCTACACCTTC. Translating it yields CAWSASSGNTYGYTF.

This chain uses TRBV18 with TRBJ2-1, with D tentatively TRBD1 (6 bases). The germline CDR1 and CDR2 sequences are KGHSH and LQKENI. This CDR3 spans 16 amino acids. With 3 bases removed from V and 2 bases from J, the gap between germline ends came to 14 bases. As DNA, the CDR3 is TGTGCCAGCTCACCGATCCGGGACAACCCCTACAATGAGCAGTTCTTC. Translating it yields CASSPIRDNPYNEQFF.

This chain uses TRBV5-8 with TRBJ2-1, with TRBD2 matching 12 bases. This CDR3 comprises 19 residues. The germline CDR1 and CDR2 sequences are SGHTS and YDEGEE. The trim removed 4 bases at V and 5 bases at J, leaving 16 bases unmatched. Here the CDR3 reads CASSALLSTSGGPHNEQFF. The CDR3 DNA sequence: TGTGCCAGCAGCGCCCTTCTCTCTACTAGCGGGGGGCCCCACAATGAGCAGTTCTTC.

There are a few counts of this clone. The CDR3 sequence is CASRKVYRGTGELFF. In DNA form, the CDR3 reads TGTGCCAGTAGGAAGGTCTACCGGGGCACCGGGGAGCTGTTTTTT. This rearrangement joins TRBV19 to TRBJ2-2, with a weak D call TRBD2 (5 bases). V gave up 6 bases and J gave up 4 bases, with 15 bases separating them. The CDR3 spans 15 residues. Germline assignment: CDR1 LNHDA and CDR2 SQIVND (reference sequence).

The chain employs TRBV5-1 and TRBJ1-2, with TRBD1 identical over 10 bases. The V gene end was trimmed by 4 bases and the J gene end by 6 bases; junction bases not matched to a gene: 6. Germline V gene lookup returns CDR1 SGHRS and CDR2 YFSETQ. This CDR3 has 14 amino acids. The CDR3 nucleotides are TGCGCCAGCAGCCCGGACAGGGGGGGGGATGGCTACACCTTC. Protein: CASSPDRGGDGYTF.

The chain carries TRBV4-2 and TRBJ1-6; D call uncertain. Germline V gives CDR1 LGHNA, CDR2 YNFKEQ. Trimming pared 2 bases from V and 7 bases from J, leaving 3 bases between. The CDR3 is 12 amino acids. The CDR3: CASSQTNSPLHF. The CDR3 nucleotides are TGTGCCAGCAGCCAAACAAATTCACCCCTCCACTTT.

V and J are TRBV20-1 and TRBJ1-2; tentatively, D is TRBD1 (5 bases). The CDR3 totals 11 residues. With 6 bases removed from V and 10 bases from J, the gap between germline ends came to 15 bases. Per germline, CDR1 DFQATT and CDR2 SNEGSKA (reference sequence). CDR3 in DNA: TGCAGTGCCACAGTCCGGGACTACTACACCTTC. Its protein is CSATVRDYYTF.

This sequence joins TRBV5-1 and TRBJ2-7, with D uncertain. This CDR3 has 15 residues. Trimming removed 0 bases at V and 2 bases at J, with 12 bases between. Germline lookup yields CDR1 SGHRS and CDR2 YFSETQ. CDR3 coding DNA: TGCGCCAGCAGCTTGGGGCCAGGCACTCCCTACGAGCAGTACTTC. Its protein is CASSLGPGTPYEQYF.

The chain joins TRBV18 to TRBJ1-1; 8 nucleotides align to TRBD1. Germline V gene sequence: CDR1 KGHSH, CDR2 LQKENI. V gave up 3 bases and J gave up 5 bases; unmatched junction bases: 8. The CDR3 has 15 residues. The CDR3: CASSPRGQGWTEAFF. CDR3 coding DNA: TGTGCCAGCTCACCCCGCGGACAGGGTTGGACTGAAGCTTTCTTT. The full variable domain, rest sourced from reference TRBV18 and TRBJ1-1, is NAGVMQNPRHLVRRRGQEARLRCSPMKGHSHVYWYRQLPEEGLKFMVYLQKENIIDESGMPKERFSAEFPKEGPSILRIQQVVRGDSAAYFCASSPRGQGWTEAFFGQGTRLTVV.

The chain joins TRBV5-4 to TRBJ1-1; D unresolved. The CDR3 length is 13 residues. From germline, CDR1 is SGHNT and CDR2 YYREEE (reference sequence). V lost 0 bases and J lost 0, with 3 bases in between. CDR3 sequence (DNA): TGTGCCAGCAGCTTGGCCGTGAACACTGAAGCTTTCTTT. Translated, it gives CASSLAVNTEAFF.

The chain is built from TRBV19 and TRBJ2-6, with 9 bases that match TRBD1. Germline V gene lookup returns CDR1 LNHDA and CDR2 SQIVND (reference sequence). J was trimmed by 0 bases and V by 4 bases; bases with no gene match: 10. This CDR3 is built from 19 residues. CDR3 bases: TGTGCCAGTAGTACTAGGACAGGGGATGCCTTCTCTGGGGCCAACGTCCTGACTTTC. As protein: CASSTRTGDAFSGANVLTF.

The chain is built from TRBV7-9 and TRBJ2-1, with D maybe TRBD2 (7 bases). The CDR3 runs to 17 residues. Trimming removed 1 base from V and 3 bases from J, with 16 bases in between. Germline V gives CDR1 SEHNR, CDR2 FQNEAQ (reference sequence). This chain's CDR3 is CASSLGRGAHIYNEQFF. The DNA of the CDR3 is TGTGCCAGCAGCTTAGGTCGGGGGGCCCACATCTACAATGAGCAGTTCTTC.

This clone has ten or more counts. The junction differs from germline at one of its ends, possibly a read error. The chain employs TRBV6-5 and TRBJ1-1; D is ambiguous. Germline V gene sequence: CDR1 MNHEY, CDR2 SVGAGI. This CDR3 is 13 amino acids long. The CDR3 DNA follows: TGTGCCAGCACTTACAGACAGAACACTGAAGCTTTCTTT. Its protein product is CASTYRQNTEAFF.

V usage is TRBV6-6 and J usage is TRBJ1-5; 9 bases are a match to TRBD1. Germline V gives CDR1 MNHNY, CDR2 SVGAGI (reference sequence). V shed 6 bases and J 0 bases; nucleotides not matched to a gene: 6. The CDR3 loop spans 16 amino acids. The chain's CDR3 is CASRETGGSSNQPQHF. CDR3 nucleotide sequence: TGTGCCAGCAGGGAGACAGGGGGTAGTAGCAATCAGCCCCAGCATTTT.